The present TCR beta chain was sequenced within a study of T cell responses to AZD1222 COVID-19 vaccine. General study findings and limits: Among spike-specific TCRs, nearly half reportedly target unmutated variant regions. Scientists sampled the repertoires only once the peak T cell response had passed. Across the whole spike, CD4 TCRs peaked at regions 160-218 and 743-854. Recipients of two AZD1222 doses showed rising Spike-specific TCR breadth and depth.

Remarks on this clone: Its antigen is as yet unknown.

Here immunoSEQ multiplex PCR was the method, and the copy in TCRdb shows in-frame clones only, minus some. This table has roughly 96,000 clones, roughly 88% appearing once. The sample in question was peripheral blood, obtained on day 0 of AZD1222 vaccination. This clonotype was sampled from an adult in good health.

CDR3 residues: CASSPGTGYYEQYF. CDR3 nucleotides: TGTGCCAGCAGTCCCGGGACAGGGTACTACGAGCAGTACTTC. This sequence joins TRBV27 and TRBJ2-7; 9 nucleotides match TRBD1. The CDR3 loop spans 14 amino acids. Germline lookup yields CDR1 MNHEY and CDR2 SMNVEV (reference sequence). The V gene end was trimmed by 5 bases and the J gene end by 3 bases; junction bases not matched to a gene: 5.